Each of the 20 T cell receptor beta chains below was sequenced from the same sample in a study of blood T cell repertoires in COVID-19. The repertoire was sequenced with immunoSEQ multiplex PCR; TCRdb's copy has only in-frame clones and lacks some. The sample includes more than 80,000 clones, roughly 82% of them seen just once. Sequencing used peripheral blood. All receptors derive from a man aged 50 to 59 with active COVID-19.

The sample holds a few counts of this clone. V is TRBV28 and J is TRBJ1-6; D is possibly TRBD1 (5 bases). V dropped 5 bases and J dropped 7 bases, with 24 bases sitting between them. The CDR3 consists of 18 residues. The germline V gene encodes CDR1 MDHEN and CDR2 SYDVKM. DNA for the CDR3: TGTGCCAGCAGTCAATATACCGGGACTCAGGGAGCCAATTCACCCCTCCACTTT. Its protein product is CASSQYTGTQGANSPLHF.

This rearrangement joins TRBV18 to TRBJ2-3, with TRBD1 identical over 7 bases. Germline V gene sequence: CDR1 KGHSH, CDR2 LQKENI. This CDR3 is built from 14 residues. Trimming took 2 bases from V and 5 from J; bases not matched to a gene: 4. CDR3 sequence (DNA): TGTGCCAGCTCACCATCCGGGGACAGAGATACGCAGTATTTT. This gives the protein CASSPSGDRDTQYF.

The chain carries TRBV11-2 and TRBJ1-4, with D hard to call. V was trimmed by 5 bases and J by 1 base, leaving 17 bases between them. The germline CDR1 and CDR2 sequences are SGHAT and FQNNGV. This CDR3 region has 17 residues. The CDR3 sequence: CASSRHRRGGTNEKLFF. CDR3 sequence (DNA): TGTGCCAGCAGCCGCCATCGTCGGGGAGGAACTAATGAAAAACTGTTTTTT.

The chain links TRBV11-2 to TRBJ2-1, with 7 positions matching TRBD1. The germline CDR1 and CDR2 sequences are SGHAT and FQNNGV. Losses at the gene ends were 5 bases for V and 0 bases for J; bases not matched to a gene: 10. The CDR3 has 17 residues. CDR3 sequence reads: CASSQRAGTDSYNEQFF. The CDR3 DNA reads TGTGCCAGCAGCCAAAGAGCCGGGACAGACTCCTACAATGAGCAGTTCTTC.

The rearrangement joins TRBV18 to TRBJ1-2; no reliable D call. V was clipped by 2 bases and J by 7 bases, with 8 bases between them. The CDR3 consists of 12 residues. CDR1 is KGHSH and CDR2 is LQKENI in the germline V gene. DNA of the CDR3: TGTGCCAGCTCACCAGGGGAGGGTGGCTACACCTTC. Its translation: CASSPGEGGYTF.

The CDR3 DNA reads TGCAGCGTTGGGGGACTAGCGGGAGAAGCAGATACGCAGTATTTT. It specifies CSVGGLAGEADTQYF. The chain couples TRBV29-1 to TRBJ2-3, with 14 positions matching TRBD2. This CDR3 spans 15 amino acids. Germline V CDR1 and CDR2: SQVTM, ANQGSEA. The trim removed 4 bases at V and 4 bases at J, leaving 4 bases unmatched.

This rearrangement joins TRBV28 to TRBJ1-1; 7 nucleotides match TRBD1. From germline, CDR1 is MDHEN and CDR2 SYDVKM. Trimming removed 2 bases from V and 10 bases from J; junction bases left unmatched: 13. The CDR3 is 15 residues long. CDR3 amino acids: CASSLQSTGTFRAFF. CDR3 sequence (DNA): TGTGCCAGCAGTTTACAATCGACAGGGACGTTCAGAGCTTTCTTT.

This clone has just a few counts. This chain joins TRBV5-5 and TRBJ2-2, with 15 bases matching TRBD2. Per the germline V gene, CDR1 is SGHKS and CDR2 is YYEKEE (reference sequence). The CDR3 sequence is 18 residues long. Germline trimming cut 4 bases from V and 4 bases from J; bases unmatched to any gene: 8. The CDR3 DNA reads TGTGCCAGCAGCCCCGGACTAGCGGGAGGGAGGGGCACCGGGGAGCTGTTTTTT. It codes for CASSPGLAGGRGTGELFF.

The chain carries TRBV19 and TRBJ1-5, with D tentatively TRBD1 (6 bases). V lost 1 base, J lost 9 bases, and 13 bases lay in between. This CDR3 comprises 14 residues. Germline assignment: CDR1 LNHDA and CDR2 SQIVND (reference sequence). This CDR3 is CASSIATGSGPQHF. CDR3 nucleotides: TGTGCCAGTAGTATAGCAACAGGGTCGGGGCCCCAGCATTTT.

V is TRBV4-3 and J is TRBJ2-7; D not certain. CDR3 size: 15 residues. The V end was cut by 5 bases, the J end by 3 bases, with 17 bases between. CDR1 LGHNA and CDR2 YSLEER come from the germline V gene. CDR3 amino acids: CASSSHVTENYEQYF. The DNA of the CDR3 is TGCGCCAGCAGCTCACACGTAACAGAAAACTACGAGCAGTACTTC.

The chain combines TRBV30 with TRBJ2-1, with TRBD2 identical over 8 bases. The CDR3 runs 15 residues. V was clipped by 3 bases and J by 7 bases; unmatched bases: 11. CDR1 and CDR2 (germline): GTSNPN, SVGIG (reference sequence). The CDR3, as DNA: TGTGCCTGGAGCTCAAGCGGGAGTGGTAGGAATGAGCAGTTCTTC. This gives the protein CAWSSSGSGRNEQFF.

The J gene is TRBJ2-7, the V gene TRBV5-8; D possibly corresponds to TRBD2 (5 bases). The CDR3 runs 12 residues. Trimming removed 2 bases from V and 5 bases from J, with 8 bases in between. Germline values: CDR1 SGHTS, CDR2 YDEGEE. DNA of the CDR3: TGTGCCAGCAGCTTAAGGACTCACGAGCAGTACTTC. Protein: CASSLRTHEQYF.

The chain employs TRBV7-6 and TRBJ2-3, with TRBD1 matching 7 bases. The length of the CDR3 is 15 residues. Unmatched junction bases numbered 7, after V lost 5 bases and J lost 2 bases. Germline V gene sequence: CDR1 SGHVS, CDR2 FNYEAQ. DNA for the CDR3: TGTGCCAGCAGCGTAGGGGGACAGAACACAGATACGCAGTATTTT. Translated: CASSVGGQNTDTQYF.

Many counts were recorded for this clone. The sample contains more than one DNA sequence encoding this CDR3. The chain carries TRBV27 and TRBJ2-1, with 14 positions matching TRBD2. Germline trimming cut 5 bases from V and 1 base from J; bases unmatched to any gene: 4. From germline, CDR1 is MNHEY and CDR2 SMNVEV (reference sequence). The CDR3 consists of 17 residues. The chain's CDR3 is CASSPRTSGRSYNEQFF. The CDR3 DNA reads as TGTGCCAGCAGTCCGCGGACTAGCGGGAGGTCCTACAATGAGCAGTTCTTC.

The V and J genes are TRBV7-3 and TRBJ2-3; a weak D match, TRBD2 (5 bases). Trimming removed 4 bases at V and 6 bases at J, with 11 bases between. The CDR3 covers 13 residues. Germline assignment: CDR1 SGHTA and CDR2 FQGTGA. The DNA for the CDR3 is TGTGCCAGCAGCTCCCGTACGGGGGATACGCAGTATTTT. Residues: CASSSRTGDTQYF.

This chain joins TRBV4-1 and TRBJ2-7; 10 bases agree with TRBD1. The trim removed 1 base at V and 6 bases at J, leaving 6 bases unmatched. This CDR3 spans 15 amino acids. CDR1 is MGHRA, CDR2 YSYEKL, per germline. CDR3 nucleotides: TGCGCCAGCAGCCAAGGACAGGGGGCATTCGGCGAGCAGTACTTC. Encoded protein: CASSQGQGAFGEQYF.

The chain couples TRBV2 to TRBJ1-2, with 7 bases lining up with TRBD1. Germline CDR1 reads SNHLY; CDR2 reads FYNNEI. V shed 5 bases, J shed 7 bases, and the junction held 7 bases outside the gene matches. The CDR3 runs to 13 residues. This CDR3 is CASSLGQATGYTF. In DNA form, the CDR3 reads TGTGCCAGCAGTCTAGGACAGGCGACTGGCTACACCTTC.

The chain employs TRBV19 and TRBJ1-4, with D perhaps matching TRBD1 (5 bases). Germline V gene lookup returns CDR1 LNHDA and CDR2 SQIVND (reference sequence). The germline V and J ends were trimmed by 3 bases and 8 bases, with 13 bases remaining between them. The CDR3 consists of 14 residues. This chain's CDR3 is CASSIGQGGEKLFF. CDR3 DNA: TGTGCCAGTAGTATTGGGCAGGGAGGGGAAAAACTGTTTTTT. The full variable domain, completed using reference TRBV19 and TRBJ1-4, is DGGITQSPKYLFRKEGQNVTLSCEQNLNHDAMYWYRQDPGQGLRLIYYSQIVNDFQKGDIAEGYSVSREKKESFPLTVTSAQKNPTAFYLCASSIGQGGEKLFFGSGTQLSVL.

The chain links TRBV7-2 to TRBJ1-6; D ambiguous. The CDR3 is made up of 14 amino acids. Trimming left V 2 bases short and J 6 bases short, with 8 bases between. The germline V gene encodes CDR1 SGHTA and CDR2 FQGNSA. In DNA, the CDR3 is TGTGCCAGCAGCTTAAGCGGGATTAATTCACCCCTCCACTTT. Protein product: CASSLSGINSPLHF.

The J gene is TRBJ1-4, the V gene TRBV15; the D is unclear. Germline CDR1 LNHNV, CDR2 YYDKDF (reference sequence). Trimming shortened V by 0 bases and J by 7 bases, and 15 bases separated the two germline ends. The CDR3 has 16 amino acids. The CDR3 sequence: CATSRDGMEVGEKLFF. The CDR3 DNA is TGTGCCACCAGCAGAGACGGGATGGAGGTGGGTGAAAAACTGTTTTTT.